The clone carrying this T cell receptor beta chain was seen many times. Its specificity is not known. This specimen comes from a study of T cell repertoires in cytomegalovirus infection. Study overall: Public TCR beta signatures were indicative of both CMV infection and a matching HLA type. Study-level points and caveats: Summed frequency of public TCR beta families distinguished CMV carriers with the relevant HLA. HLA-C-restricted CMV clonotypes gave the most frequent clonotype in two of eight donors.

MiXCR was run by TCRdb on the reads, yielding one entry per CDR3 protein. The sample carries fewer than 300,000 distinct CDR3 sequences, roughly a quarter recorded once. The sequencing input was PBMCs. This clonotype was obtained from a human donor in good health (CMV status not recorded). Some clones in this sample may be carry-over from other donors' samples.

CDR3 residues: CASSPGGGVVSGNTIYF. The CDR3, as DNA: TGTGCCAGCAGCCCTGGGGGGGGGGTCGTCTCTGGAAACACCATATATTTT. The V and J genes are TRBV7-2 and TRBJ1-3, with a possible D match to TRBD1 (5 bases). CDR1 and CDR2 (germline): SGHTA, FQGNSA. This CDR3 has 17 residues. Trimming took off 5 bases at V and 0 bases at J, with 17 bases between the two ends.